This entry lists 31 T cell receptor beta chains sequenced from one sample in a study of cytomegalovirus exposure and HLA in healthy donors. 13 Jbeta primers and 60 Vbeta primers were used for the PCR. The protocol was immunoSEQ multiplex PCR, while the TCRdb copy is restricted to in-frame clones and leaves out a portion. The sample shows around 150,000 clones, roughly four fifths of them seen only once. Material: PBMCs. These receptors came from a man aged 45 to 65 in good health and CMV-seropositive.

The gene calls are TRBV7-9 and TRBJ1-3; 7 bases match TRBD1. The germline V gene encodes CDR1 SEHNR and CDR2 FQNEAQ (reference sequence). The CDR3 runs 15 residues. With V trimmed by 1 base and J by 4 bases, 4 bases remained unmatched. CDR3 sequence: CASSLVGTAGNTIYF. The CDR3 nucleotides are TGTGCCAGCAGCTTAGTAGGGACAGCGGGAAACACCATATATTTT.

The chain links TRBV5-6 to TRBJ2-2; D may be TRBD2 (5 bases). The CDR3 runs to 17 residues. Trimming shortened V by 4 bases and J by 2 bases, and 18 bases separated the two germline ends. Germline CDR1 reads SGHDT; CDR2 reads YYEEEE. The CDR3 here is CASSPVGNSVNTGELFF. CDR3 DNA sequence: TGTGCCAGCAGCCCGGTGGGTAATAGCGTAAACACCGGGGAGCTGTTTTTT. The entire variable domain, with the rest obtained from reference TRBV5-6 and TRBJ2-2, is as follows: DAGVTQSPTHLIKTRGQQVTLRCSPKSGHDTVSWYQQALGQGPQFIFQYYEEEERQRGNFPDRFSGHQFPNYSSELNVNALLLGDSALYLCASSPVGNSVNTGELFFGEGSRLTVL.

This clone showed up just once. At one end the junction does not follow the germline gene, possibly because of a read error. The rearrangement uses TRBV19 and TRBJ2-3, with D unclear. This CDR3 contains 14 residues. CDR1 is LNHDA and CDR2 is SQIVND in the germline V gene (reference sequence). CDR3 protein: CASSIGDSKDTQYF. The CDR3 DNA is TGTGCCAGTAGTATAGGAGATAGCAAAGATACGCAGTATTTT.

The chain employs TRBV21-1 and TRBJ2-2; TRBD2 is the table's D call and was not checked against the DNA. TRBV21-1 is a listed pseudogene. This CDR3 contains 17 residues. The CDR3 region has the DNA TGTGCCAGCAGCAAAAAAGGGAGGGGGGCGATCACCGGGGAGCTGTTTTTT. Its protein is CASSKKGRGAITGELFF.

The chain couples TRBV10-3 to TRBJ2-4; 10 positions match TRBD2. J lost 3 bases, V lost 0 bases, and 5 bases had no gene match. Per germline, CDR1 ENHRY and CDR2 SYGVKD. The CDR3 length is 17 residues. CDR3 sequence (DNA): TGTGCCATCAGTGAGTCTTCTAGCGGGGGAGGCAAAAACATTCAGTACTTC. Amino acids: CAISESSSGGGKNIQYF.

Here the CDR3 reads CASRAGGSVDTQYF. CDR3 nucleotides: TGTGCCAGCAGGGCGGGGGGGAGCGTGGATACGCAGTATTTT. The V call is TRBV7-2, the J call TRBJ2-3, with 9 bases identical to TRBD2. V lost 6 bases and J lost 6; bases outside the gene matches: 7. Germline CDR1 SGHTA, CDR2 FQGNSA. The CDR3 has 14 residues.

This sequence joins TRBV30 and TRBJ1-5, with unresolved D. V lost 0 bases and J 5 bases, leaving 14 bases between the germline ends. Germline V gives CDR1 GTSNPN, CDR2 SVGIG (reference sequence). CDR3 length: 15 amino acids. In DNA, the CDR3 is TGTGCCTGGAGTGTAGGTACTAGGGTCGATCAGCCCCAGCATTTT. Translating gives CAWSVGTRVDQPQHF.

The chain couples TRBV6-5 to TRBJ2-5; 7 nucleotides align to TRBD2. This CDR3 region has 16 residues. The V gene's germline CDR1 is MNHEY and CDR2 SVGAGI. The V gene end was trimmed by 0 bases and the J gene end by 1 base; junction bases not matched to a gene: 5. This chain's CDR3 is CASSYSFLAAQETQYF. In nucleotides, the CDR3 is TGTGCCAGCAGTTACTCGTTCCTAGCGGCCCAAGAGACCCAGTACTTC.

This chain uses TRBV27 with TRBJ1-2, with 9 bases that match TRBD1. Germline V gives CDR1 MNHEY, CDR2 SMNVEV (reference sequence). J gave up 7 bases and V 6 bases, and 9 bases lay outside the gene matches. The CDR3 totals 14 residues. The chain's CDR3 is CASRLGQGNGGYTF. Here the CDR3 DNA reads TGTGCCAGCAGGCTGGGACAGGGAAACGGTGGCTACACCTTC.

CDR3 sequence reads: CAWSSTGGQPQHF. The CDR3 nucleotides are TGTGCCTGGAGTTCGACAGGGGGTCAGCCCCAGCATTTT. The chain is built from TRBV30 and TRBJ1-5, with TRBD1 matching over 9 bases. The CDR3 is made up of 13 amino acids. From germline, CDR1 is GTSNPN and CDR2 SVGIG (reference sequence). V gave up 2 bases and J gave up 6 bases; unmatched junction bases: 2. Full variable domain (missing parts from reference TRBV30 and TRBJ1-5): SQTIHQWPATLVQPVGSPLSLECTVEGTSNPNLYWYRQAAGRGLQLLFYSVGIGQISSEVPQNLSASRPQDRQFILSSKKLLLSDSGFYLCAWSSTGGQPQHFGDGTRLSIL.

This sequence joins TRBV4-3 and TRBJ2-3; no clear D gene. Trimming pared 1 base from V and 7 bases from J, leaving 6 bases between. Looked up from germline, CDR1 is LGHNA and CDR2 is YSLEER. This CDR3 has 12 amino acids. CDR3 DNA sequence: TGCGCCAGCAGCCAAGGCGCTAATACGCAGTATTTT. It encodes CASSQGANTQYF.

J is TRBJ2-2 and V is TRBV2; TRBD2 aligns across 14 bases. Germline V gene lookup returns CDR1 SNHLY and CDR2 FYNNEI. Germline trimming cut 4 bases from V and 7 bases from J; bases unmatched to any gene: 5. The CDR3 extends over 16 amino acids. The CDR3 here is CASSGLAGGHVGELFF. In nucleotides, the CDR3 is TGTGCCAGCAGTGGACTAGCGGGGGGGCACGTCGGGGAGCTGTTTTTT.

V and J are TRBV19 and TRBJ1-1; 7 nucleotides align to TRBD1. Per germline, CDR1 LNHDA and CDR2 SQIVND (reference sequence). The ends lost 3 bases at V and 4 bases at J; junction bases unmatched: 5. The CDR3 is 14 residues long. The CDR3 is CASSMAQGPTEAFF. The CDR3 region has the DNA TGTGCCAGTAGTATGGCACAGGGGCCCACTGAAGCTTTCTTT. Full variable domain (outside the CDR3, taken from reference TRBV19 and TRBJ1-1): DGGITQSPKYLFRKEGQNVTLSCEQNLNHDAMYWYRQDPGQGLRLIYYSQIVNDFQKGDIAEGYSVSREKKESFPLTVTSAQKNPTAFYLCASSMAQGPTEAFFGQGTRLTVV.

The chain carries TRBV5-1 and TRBJ1-4; D is possibly TRBD1 (5 bases). Germline values: CDR1 SGHRS, CDR2 YFSETQ. Trimming shortened V by 0 bases and J by 4 bases, and 13 bases separated the two germline ends. This CDR3 comprises 16 residues. This CDR3 reads CASSLGGDGNNEKLFF. The DNA of the CDR3 is TGCGCCAGCAGCTTGGGGGGGGACGGAAATAATGAAAAACTGTTTTTT.

The CDR3 nucleotides read TGTGCCAGCACCGGGGGAGCAGGGGGCACCTCTGGGGCCAACGTCCTGACTTTC. Encoded protein: CASTGGAGGTSGANVLTF. The chain recombines TRBV2 with TRBJ2-6, with TRBD1 identical over 8 bases. Germline V CDR1 and CDR2: SNHLY, FYNNEI. This CDR3 is 18 amino acids long. Losses at the gene ends were 7 bases for V and 0 bases for J; bases not matched to a gene: 11.

The chain has TRBV19 and TRBJ1-5, with TRBD1 matching 12 bases. The CDR3 has 14 amino acids. V lost 10 bases and J lost 6; bases outside the gene matches: 7. Germline CDR1 reads LNHDA; CDR2 reads SQIVND (reference sequence). The CDR3 sequence: CATRGQGAFQPQHF. In nucleotides, the CDR3 is TGTGCCACCAGGGGACAGGGGGCCTTTCAGCCCCAGCATTTT. Based on the CDR3 plus reference TRBV19 and TRBJ1-5, the full variable domain is DGGITQSPKYLFRKEGQNVTLSCEQNLNHDAMYWYRQDPGQGLRLIYYSQIVNDFQKGDIAEGYSVSREKKESFPLTVTSAQKNPTAFYLCATRGQGAFQPQHFGDGTRLSIL.

The rearrangement uses TRBV6-5 and TRBJ1-6; no definite D call. Germline CDR1 reads MNHEY; CDR2 reads SVGAGI. The CDR3 loop spans 12 amino acids. V gave up 4 bases and J gave up 8 bases, with 6 bases separating them. CDR3 region: CASSFGDSPLHF. The DNA of the CDR3 is TGTGCCAGCAGTTTCGGGGATTCACCCCTCCACTTT.

The rearrangement joins TRBV28 to TRBJ2-5, with 8 bases fitting TRBD2. This CDR3 has 15 amino acids. The junction had 5 bases not matched to a gene; V was cut back by 3 bases and J by 2 bases. The germline CDR1 and CDR2 sequences are MDHEN and SYDVKM. CDR3 residues: CASSLPLAAQETQYF. Here the CDR3 DNA reads TGTGCCAGCAGTTTGCCACTAGCGGCACAAGAGACCCAGTACTTC.

This chain links TRBV6-5 with TRBJ2-7, with 7 bases that match TRBD1. The CDR3 extends over 13 amino acids. Germline trimming cut 5 bases from V and 6 bases from J; bases unmatched to any gene: 7. CDR1 is MNHEY, CDR2 SVGAGI, per germline. CDR3 protein: CASSLTGAREQYF. The CDR3 coding sequence is TGTGCCAGCAGTCTTACAGGGGCTCGCGAGCAGTACTTC.

The CDR3 coding sequence is TGTGCCAGCAGTGCCGACAGAAACACTGAAGCTTTCTTT. It encodes CASSADRNTEAFF. The chain employs TRBV7-3 and TRBJ1-1; the D gene is possibly TRBD1 (5 bases). Germline V gene lookup returns CDR1 SGHTA and CDR2 FQGTGA. The CDR3 has 13 amino acids. Trimming removed 6 bases at V and 2 bases at J, with 10 bases between. Supplemented by reference TRBV7-3 and TRBJ1-1, the full variable domain reads GAGVSQTPSNKVTEKGKYVELRCDPISGHTALYWYRQSLGQGPEFLIYFQGTGAADDSGLPNDRFFAVRPEGSVSTLKIQRTERGDSAVYLCASSADRNTEAFFGQGTRLTVV.

The chain uses TRBV5-1 and TRBJ2-3, with a possible D match to TRBD2 (7 bases). CDR3 size: 16 residues. Germline V gives CDR1 SGHRS, CDR2 YFSETQ. The ends were cut back, 4 bases at V and 2 bases at J, with 17 bases in the middle. The CDR3 is CASSPSRGGFTDTQYF. The CDR3 bases are TGCGCCAGCAGCCCTAGTAGGGGGGGGTTCACAGATACGCAGTATTTT.

V is TRBV4-1 and J is TRBJ1-3, with 7 bases lining up with TRBD1. From germline, CDR1 is MGHRA and CDR2 YSYEKL. The CDR3 totals 16 residues. With 1 base clipped from V and 3 bases from J, the junction kept 6 bases outside the gene matches. For the CDR3, the DNA is TGCGCCAGCAGCCAAGTCGATCGGACAGGTGGAAACACCATATATTTT. Its translation is CASSQVDRTGGNTIYF.

This clone has a handful of counts. V gene TRBV9 combines with J gene TRBJ1-1; TRBD1 is a possible D gene (6 bases). The CDR3 contains 14 residues. Per germline, CDR1 SGDLS and CDR2 YYNGEE. V was clipped by 0 bases and J by 8 bases, with 14 bases between them. CDR3 coding DNA: TGTGCCAGCAGCGTAGCTGGGGGGGGCGGAGAAGCTTTCTTT. Translated, it gives CASSVAGGGGEAFF.

The V call is TRBV6-5, the J call TRBJ2-5; TRBD2 matches at 7 bases. This CDR3 region has 14 residues. J was trimmed by 4 bases and V by 2 bases; bases with no gene match: 4. Per germline, CDR1 MNHEY and CDR2 SVGAGI. The CDR3 here is CASSYRRGSETQYF. The CDR3 DNA follows: TGTGCCAGCAGTTACAGGCGGGGGTCAGAGACCCAGTACTTC.

V gene TRBV9 combines with J gene TRBJ2-1, with D possibly being TRBD1 (6 bases). The germline V gene encodes CDR1 SGDLS and CDR2 YYNGEE. With 0 bases removed from V and 4 bases from J, the gap between germline ends came to 11 bases. The CDR3 spans 15 residues. CDR3 loop: CASSVVGTNYNEQFF. The CDR3 bases are TGTGCCAGCAGCGTAGTGGGGACAAATTACAATGAGCAGTTCTTC.

This chain joins TRBV6-5 and TRBJ2-3; 7 bases line up with TRBD2. The CDR3 length is 15 residues. CDR1 and CDR2 from the germline V gene are MNHEY and SVGAGI. V gave up 2 bases and J gave up 1 base; unmatched junction bases: 3. CDR3: CASSYLTSGTDTQYF. DNA for the CDR3: TGTGCCAGCAGTTACCTAACTAGCGGCACAGATACGCAGTATTTT.

The genes are TRBV7-9 and TRBJ2-2, with 8 bases identical to TRBD2. V dropped 5 bases and J dropped 2; count of bases not matched to a gene: 7. Germline V CDR1 and CDR2: SEHNR, FQNEAQ (reference sequence). The CDR3 contains 16 residues. CDR3 DNA: TGTGCCAGCAGCCCCCCAAGCGGGAGAAACACCGGGGAGCTGTTTTTT. Amino acid sequence: CASSPPSGRNTGELFF.

J is TRBJ1-5 and V is TRBV28, with 8 bases fitting TRBD1. Trimming cost V 3 bases and J 4 bases; bases outside gene matches: 5. In germline, CDR1 is MDHEN, CDR2 SYDVKM. The CDR3 spans 15 residues. CDR3 bases: TGTGCCAGCAGTTTCGGACAGGGAGGAAATCAGCCCCAGCATTTT. Amino acid sequence: CASSFGQGGNQPQHF.

This chain links TRBV5-8 with TRBJ1-1; no firm D call. The germline V gene has CDR1 SGHTS and CDR2 YDEGEE. Trimming stripped 4 bases from V and 3 bases from J, with 10 bases between. This CDR3 has 13 residues. This CDR3 reads CASSPPDYTEAFF. CDR3 DNA: TGTGCCAGCAGCCCACCCGACTACACTGAAGCTTTCTTT. Together with reference TRBV5-8 and TRBJ1-1, the CDR3 gives the full variable domain: EAGVTQSPTHLIKTRGQQATLRCSPISGHTSVYWYQQALGLGLQFLLWYDEGEERNRGNFPPRFSGRQFPNYSSELNVNALELEDSALYLCASSPPDYTEAFFGQGTRLTVV.

The chain joins TRBV27 to TRBJ2-1; a weak D match, TRBD2 (6 bases). V was shortened by 6 bases and J by 10 bases, with 16 bases between the two germline ends. The germline V gene encodes CDR1 MNHEY and CDR2 SMNVEV (reference sequence). The CDR3 runs to 13 residues. Here the CDR3 DNA reads TGTGCCAGCAGGGGATCGTGGGGAGGAGAGCAGTTCTTC. This codes for CASRGSWGGEQFF.

Written as DNA, the CDR3 is TGTGCCAGCAGCAGAGGGACAGGGAACAATTCACCCCTCCACTTT. The encoded protein is CASSRGTGNNSPLHF. The chain is built from TRBV5-5 and TRBJ1-6; 9 bases are shared with TRBD1. The V gene's germline CDR1 is SGHKS and CDR2 YYEKEE (reference sequence). J gave up 7 bases and V 4 bases, and 6 bases lay outside the gene matches. The CDR3 loop spans 15 amino acids.